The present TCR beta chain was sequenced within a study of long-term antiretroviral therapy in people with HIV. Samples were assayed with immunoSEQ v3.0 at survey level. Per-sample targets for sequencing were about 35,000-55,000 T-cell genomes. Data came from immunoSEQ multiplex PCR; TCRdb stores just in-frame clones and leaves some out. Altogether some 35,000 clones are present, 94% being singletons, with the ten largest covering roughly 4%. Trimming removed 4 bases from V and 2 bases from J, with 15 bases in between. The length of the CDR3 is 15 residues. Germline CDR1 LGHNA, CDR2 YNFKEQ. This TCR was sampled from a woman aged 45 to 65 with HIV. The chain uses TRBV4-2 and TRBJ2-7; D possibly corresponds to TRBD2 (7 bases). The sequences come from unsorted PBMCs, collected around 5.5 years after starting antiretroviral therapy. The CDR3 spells CASSRRAGTPYEQYF. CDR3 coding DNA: TGTGCCAGCAGCCGACGAGCGGGGACACCCTACGAGCAGTACTTC.